This T cell receptor (beta chain) emerged from a study of CD8+CD57+ T cells in acquired aplastic anemia. Study-level background: An average of roughly 2.9 ug of DNA was obtained from sorted CD4+ and CD8+ cells. Broader study findings: Patients and controls had in common 25 to 30 CD8+ CDR3 sequences.

The sample holds a few counts of this clonotype. Antigen specificity is unknown. Investigators profiled TCR beta VDJ and CDR3 from genomic DNA template. MiXCR, run by TCRdb on the reads, gives a single entry per CDR3 protein. The sample lists 200,000 or so distinct CDR3 sequences, over 55% occurring once. Only patients with CD8+CD57+ cell expansion on flow cytometry were chosen for sequencing. The diagnosis in all patients was severe acquired aplastic anemia. What was sequenced was sorted CD4+, CD8+, or CD8+CD57+ T cells (not recorded which) from PBMCs. The source is a human donor with aplastic anemia.

Written as DNA, the CDR3 is TGTGCCACCAGCGGTGGAGGCCTCTCCTACGAGCAGTACTTC. Protein sequence: CATSGGGLSYEQYF. The chain carries TRBV15 and TRBJ2-7; a weak D match, TRBD2 (5 bases). V gave up 5 bases and J gave up 0 bases, with 11 bases separating them. CDR3 length equals 14 residues. Germline CDR1 and CDR2: LNHNV and YYDKDF (reference sequence).